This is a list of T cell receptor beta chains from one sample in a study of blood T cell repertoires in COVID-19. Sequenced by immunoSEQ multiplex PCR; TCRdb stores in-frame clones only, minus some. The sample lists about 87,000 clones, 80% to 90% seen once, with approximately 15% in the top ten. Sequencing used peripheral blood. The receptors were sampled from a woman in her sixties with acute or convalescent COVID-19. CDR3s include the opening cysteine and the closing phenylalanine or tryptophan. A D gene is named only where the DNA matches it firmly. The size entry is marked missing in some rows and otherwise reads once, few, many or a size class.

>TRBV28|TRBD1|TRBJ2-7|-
TGTGCCAGCCACCTGACGAGGGGGCTCTCCTACGAGCAGTACTTC
CASHLTRGLSYEQYF
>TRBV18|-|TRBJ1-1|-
TGTGCCGGGAAGGGACACTTGAACACTGAAGCTTTCTTT
CAGKGHLNTEAFF
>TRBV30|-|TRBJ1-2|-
TGTGCCTGGAGTGTGCAGGACTTTGGCTACACCTTC
CAWSVQDFGYTF
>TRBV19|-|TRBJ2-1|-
TGTGCCAGTAGCCCGGGGGTCCCCTCCTACAATGAGCAGTTCTTC
CASSPGVPSYNEQFF
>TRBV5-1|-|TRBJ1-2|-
TGCGCCAGCAGCTTAGGACTTGGGGAAAACTATGGCTACACCTTC
CASSLGLGENYGYTF
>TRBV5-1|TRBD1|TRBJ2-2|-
TGCGCCAGCAGCTACGGACAGGGCGGGGAGCTGTTTTTT
CASSYGQGGELFF
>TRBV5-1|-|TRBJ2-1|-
TGCGCCAGCAGCTTTGATGGCCAGAATGAGCAGTTCTTC
CASSFDGQNEQFF
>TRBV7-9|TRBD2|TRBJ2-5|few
TGTGCCAGCAGCCGGGGACTAGCGGGAGAGGAGACCCAGTACTTC
CASSRGLAGEETQYF
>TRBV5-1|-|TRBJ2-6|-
TGCGCCAGCAGCCCGTTGAGCTCTGGGGCCAACGTCCTGACTTTC
CASSPLSSGANVLTF
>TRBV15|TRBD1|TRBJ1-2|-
TGTGCCACCAGCGGAAGGACAGGGGATGGCTACACCTTC
CATSGRTGDGYTF
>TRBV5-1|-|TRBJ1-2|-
TGCGCCAGCAGGGAAGGGTCGGGGGGCTACACCTTC
CASREGSGGYTF
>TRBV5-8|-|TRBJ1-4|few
TGTGCCAGCAGCTTGGAGACAGGCCCACCAGATGAAAAACTGTTTTTT
CASSLETGPPDEKLFF
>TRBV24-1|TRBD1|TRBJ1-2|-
TGTGCCACCAGTGATCAGGACAGGGATGGCTACACCTTC
CATSDQDRDGYTF
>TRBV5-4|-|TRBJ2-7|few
TGTGCCAGCAGCTTGGTTGGGGCGGGAACGCGTCGCGAGCAGTACTTC
CASSLVGAGTRREQYF
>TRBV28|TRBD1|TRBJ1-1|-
TGTGCCAGCAAGGGGCAGGGGGGTCACAGGCTTACTGAAGCTTTCTTT
CASKGQGGHRLTEAFF
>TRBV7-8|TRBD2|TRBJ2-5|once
TGTGCCAGCAGCTCCACGACTAGCGGGGCGAACTGGCGAGAGACCCAGTACTTC
CASSSTTSGANWRETQYF
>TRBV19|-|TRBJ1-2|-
TGTGCCAGTAGTATATCGTACTATGGCTACACCTTC
CASSISYYGYTF
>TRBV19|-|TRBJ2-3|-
TGTGCCAGTAGTAATAGTGGGCCTAGCACAGATACGCAGTATTTT
CASSNSGPSTDTQYF
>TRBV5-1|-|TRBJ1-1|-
TGCGCCAGCAGAGCTCGGACAGTGAACACTGAAGCTTTCTTT
CASRARTVNTEAFF
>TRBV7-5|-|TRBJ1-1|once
TGTGCCAGAAGCCTCGGATGGGGGCCCCCGAACACTGAAGCTTTCTTT
CARSLGWGPPNTEAFF
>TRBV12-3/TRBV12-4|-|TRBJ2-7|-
TGTGCCAGCAGCATATACAGCGGCGAGCAGTACTTC
CASSIYSGEQYF
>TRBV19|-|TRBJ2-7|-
TGTGCCAGTAGCGCAACCCAGGGGCCCCAGCCCTACGAGCAGTACTTC
CASSATQGPQPYEQYF
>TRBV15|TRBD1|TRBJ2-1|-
TGTGCCACCAGCAGCGGGACAGGGACCTACAATGAGCAGTTCTTC
CATSSGTGTYNEQFF
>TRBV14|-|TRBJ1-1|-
TGTGCCAGCAGCCAATCAGTGAACACTGAAGCTTTCTTT
CASSQSVNTEAFF
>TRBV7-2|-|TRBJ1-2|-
TGTGCCAGCAGCCTTCCAAGGACCGGGACTACGACTTATGGCTACACCTTC
CASSLPRTGTTTYGYTF
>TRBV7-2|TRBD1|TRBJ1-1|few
TGTGCCAGCAGCCTGGACAGGGTAAAAACTGAAGCTTTCTTT
CASSLDRVKTEAFF
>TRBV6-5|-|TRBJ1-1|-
TGTGCCAGCAGTTACCTAACAGCGAACACTGAAGCTTTCTTT
CASSYLTANTEAFF
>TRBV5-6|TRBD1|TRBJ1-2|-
TGTGCCAGCAGCCGGGGACAGGGCGATGGCTACACCTTC
CASSRGQGDGYTF
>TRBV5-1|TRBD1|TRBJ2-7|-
TGCGCCAGCAGCTTAGACGGACAGGGCGACTCCTACGAGCAGTACTTC
CASSLDGQGDSYEQYF
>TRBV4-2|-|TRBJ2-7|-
TGTGCCAGCAGCCAAGATCGGCGGGGTACCTACGAGCAGTACTTC
CASSQDRRGTYEQYF
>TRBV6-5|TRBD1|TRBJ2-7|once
TGTGCCAGCAGTCGGGACAGGGGGAGGACCTACGAGCAGTACTTC
CASSRDRGRTYEQYF
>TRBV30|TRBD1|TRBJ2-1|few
TGTGCTGCCGGGACAGTGGGCTACAATGAGCAGTTCTTC
CAAGTVGYNEQFF
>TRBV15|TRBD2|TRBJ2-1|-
TGTGCCACCACAACGCGCGGGGGGGCCCACAATGAGCAGTTCTTC
CATTTRGGAHNEQFF
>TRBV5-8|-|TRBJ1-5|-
TGTGCCAGCAGCTTGGATAGGGGGGGCGCAGTTCAGCCCCAGCATTTT
CASSLDRGGAVQPQHF
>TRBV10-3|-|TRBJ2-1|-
TGTGCCACCCTGGACACCCGATCCTACAATGAGCAGTTCTTC
CATLDTRSYNEQFF
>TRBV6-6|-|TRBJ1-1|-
TGTGCCAGCAGTAGAATCGGTAACACTGAAGCTTTCTTT
CASSRIGNTEAFF
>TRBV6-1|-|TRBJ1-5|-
TGTGCCAGCAGCCCTCTTTCCTATCAGCCCCAGCATTTT
CASSPLSYQPQHF
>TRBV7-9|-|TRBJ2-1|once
TGTGCCAGCAGCCAAGGGCTAGCGAGCTCCTACAATGAGCAGTTCTTC
CASSQGLASSYNEQFF
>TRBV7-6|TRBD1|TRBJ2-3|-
TGTGCCAGCAGCGCGGACAGGGGGGAGGCAGATACGCAGTATTTT
CASSADRGEADTQYF
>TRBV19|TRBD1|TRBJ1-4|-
TGTGCCAGTAGCCACGGGACAGGGGTTGAAAAACTGTTTTTT
CASSHGTGVEKLFF
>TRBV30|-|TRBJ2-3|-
TGTGCCTGGAGTTCTCAGGCCACAGATACGCAGTATTTT
CAWSSQATDTQYF
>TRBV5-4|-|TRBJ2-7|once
TGTGCCAGCAGCTTGGGGCTAGATATCGCGGAGCAGTACTTC
CASSLGLDIAEQYF
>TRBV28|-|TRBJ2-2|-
TGTGCCAGCAGTTTATTCCGGGCGAACACCGGGGAGCTGTTTTTT
CASSLFRANTGELFF
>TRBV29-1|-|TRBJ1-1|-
TGCAGCGCACCCACGGGAGGGTTGCGGAACACTGAAGCTTTCTTT
CSAPTGGLRNTEAFF
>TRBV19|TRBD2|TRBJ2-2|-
TGTGCCAGTAGTTGGGGACTAGCGGGGACGAACACCGGGGAGCTGTTTTTT
CASSWGLAGTNTGELFF